This is a list of T cell receptor beta chains from one sample in a study of cytomegalovirus exposure and HLA in healthy donors. Clones were read by immunoSEQ multiplex PCR, and TCRdb kept only the in-frame ones, dropping some. The data contain about 89,000 clones, around nine tenths of them singletons. The sample consisted of PBMCs. Source of these receptors: a man aged 25 to 40 in good health and CMV-seropositive. CDR3s include the opening cysteine and the closing phenylalanine or tryptophan. The D gene is left open where the match is weak. The size field is filled for only some rows; it gives once, few, many or a size class.

d_call: TRBD2; clone_size: -; cdr3_length: 18; j_call: TRBJ2-2; v_call: TRBV28; cdr3_aa: CASRQITGLAGVAGELFF; cdr3_nt: TGTGCCAGCAGGCAGATAACTGGACTAGCGGGAGTAGCCGGGGAGCTGTTTTTT
d_call: TRBD1; clone_size: -; cdr3_length: 17; j_call: TRBJ2-1; v_call: TRBV14; cdr3_aa: CASSPNWGQGSYNEQFF; cdr3_nt: TGTGCCAGCAGCCCAAACTGGGGACAGGGATCCTACAATGAGCAGTTCTTC
d_call: -; clone_size: -; cdr3_length: 14; j_call: TRBJ2-5; v_call: TRBV30; cdr3_aa: CAWSWLADGETQYF; cdr3_nt: TGTGCCTGGAGCTGGTTAGCGGATGGGGAGACCCAGTACTTC
d_call: TRBD2; clone_size: once; cdr3_length: 15; j_call: TRBJ2-1; v_call: TRBV19; cdr3_aa: CASRLTSGSFDEQFF; cdr3_nt: TGTGCCAGTAGGTTGACTAGCGGAAGCTTCGATGAGCAGTTCTTC
d_call: TRBD1; clone_size: -; cdr3_length: 15; j_call: TRBJ1-2; v_call: TRBV7-2; cdr3_aa: CASSLGQGAHYGYTF; cdr3_nt: TGTGCCAGCAGCTTGGGACAGGGAGCCCACTATGGCTACACCTTC
d_call: -; clone_size: few; cdr3_length: 14; j_call: TRBJ2-7; v_call: TRBV6-5; cdr3_aa: CASSYSAGFYEQYF; cdr3_nt: TGTGCCAGCAGTTACTCTGCAGGGTTTTACGAGCAGTACTTC
d_call: TRBD2; clone_size: -; cdr3_length: 13; j_call: TRBJ2-1; v_call: TRBV30; cdr3_aa: CAWKPSGRLPPLF; cdr3_nt: TGTGCCTGGAAACCTAGCGGGAGGCTCCCCCCACTCTTC
d_call: -; clone_size: -; cdr3_length: 18; j_call: TRBJ2-4; v_call: TRBV4-1; cdr3_aa: CASSPYPEQILAKNIQYF; cdr3_nt: TGCGCCAGCAGCCCATACCCGGAACAGATTCTAGCCAAAAACATTCAGTACTTC
d_call: TRBD1; clone_size: -; cdr3_length: 12; j_call: TRBJ1-5; v_call: TRBV2; cdr3_aa: CASGQGDQPQHF; cdr3_nt: TGTGCCAGCGGACAGGGGGATCAGCCCCAGCATTTT
d_call: -; clone_size: -; cdr3_length: 13; j_call: TRBJ2-1; v_call: TRBV29-1; cdr3_aa: CSVNGERGGTGLF; cdr3_nt: TGCAGCGTGAATGGGGAGAGAGGCGGGACCGGGCTCTTC
d_call: -; clone_size: -; cdr3_length: 15; j_call: TRBJ1-2; v_call: TRBV5-4; cdr3_aa: CASSLGVGGQDGYTF; cdr3_nt: TGTGCCAGCAGCTTGGGGGTAGGTGGGCAAGACGGCTACACCTTC
d_call: TRBD2; clone_size: -; cdr3_length: 15; j_call: TRBJ2-3; v_call: TRBV18; cdr3_aa: CASSVLAGVKDTQYF; cdr3_nt: TGTGCCAGCTCAGTACTAGCGGGAGTAAAAGATACGCAGTATTTT
d_call: TRBD2; clone_size: -; cdr3_length: 15; j_call: TRBJ2-1; v_call: TRBV10-2; cdr3_aa: CASSDPAGGPVEQFF; cdr3_nt: TGCGCCAGCAGTGACCCTGCGGGAGGGCCAGTTGAGCAGTTCTTC
d_call: TRBD1; clone_size: -; cdr3_length: 14; j_call: TRBJ1-1; v_call: TRBV4-1; cdr3_aa: CASSLWTGETEAFF; cdr3_nt: TGCGCCAGCAGCTTGTGGACAGGGGAAACTGAAGCTTTCTTT
d_call: TRBD1; clone_size: -; cdr3_length: 15; j_call: TRBJ2-7; v_call: TRBV5-6; cdr3_aa: CASSWGQESSYEQYF; cdr3_nt: TGTGCCAGCAGCTGGGGACAGGAGAGCTCCTACGAGCAGTACTTC
d_call: -; clone_size: -; cdr3_length: 15; j_call: TRBJ1-1; v_call: TRBV11-2; cdr3_aa: CASSLVGDKRTEAFF; cdr3_nt: TGTGCCAGCAGCTTAGTCGGGGATAAGAGGACTGAAGCTTTCTTT
d_call: -; clone_size: -; cdr3_length: 14; j_call: TRBJ2-1; v_call: TRBV28; cdr3_aa: CASSSVSSSGEQFF; cdr3_nt: TGTGCCAGCAGTTCGGTTTCTAGCTCAGGTGAGCAGTTCTTC
d_call: TRBD2; clone_size: -; cdr3_length: 15; j_call: TRBJ2-4; v_call: TRBV6-6; cdr3_aa: CASSRSLAERNIQYF; cdr3_nt: TGTGCCAGCAGTCGTTCCCTAGCGGAGAGAAACATTCAGTACTTC
d_call: -; clone_size: -; cdr3_length: 16; j_call: TRBJ2-1; v_call: TRBV9; cdr3_aa: CASSEYPDPPGNEQFF; cdr3_nt: TGTGCCAGCAGCGAGTATCCCGATCCGCCGGGCAATGAGCAGTTCTTC
d_call: -; clone_size: -; cdr3_length: 14; j_call: TRBJ2-3; v_call: TRBV5-1; cdr3_aa: CASRRTAGRDTQYF; cdr3_nt: TGCGCCAGCAGACGAACAGCAGGGCGGGATACGCAGTATTTT
d_call: -; clone_size: -; cdr3_length: 14; j_call: TRBJ1-6; v_call: TRBV4-1; cdr3_aa: CASSQHSYNSPLHF; cdr3_nt: TGCGCCAGCAGCCAACACAGCTATAATTCACCCCTCCACTTT
d_call: -; clone_size: -; cdr3_length: 11; j_call: TRBJ2-3; v_call: TRBV20-1; cdr3_aa: CSAPTADTQYF; cdr3_nt: TGCAGTGCCCCCACGGCAGATACGCAGTATTTT
d_call: TRBD1; clone_size: -; cdr3_length: 15; j_call: TRBJ2-3; v_call: TRBV29-1; cdr3_aa: CSVHPTGDNTDTQYF; cdr3_nt: TGCAGCGTCCACCCGACAGGGGACAACACAGATACGCAGTATTTT
d_call: -; clone_size: -; cdr3_length: 15; j_call: TRBJ1-1; v_call: TRBV19; cdr3_aa: CASSIGGRVMPEAFF; cdr3_nt: TGTGCCAGTAGTATAGGTGGCAGGGTAATGCCTGAAGCTTTCTTT
d_call: TRBD1; clone_size: -; cdr3_length: 15; j_call: TRBJ2-7; v_call: TRBV5-1; cdr3_aa: CASSSPDRGTYEQYF; cdr3_nt: TGCGCCAGCAGCTCCCCCGACAGGGGTACCTACGAGCAGTACTTC
d_call: -; clone_size: once; cdr3_length: 17; j_call: TRBJ1-5; v_call: TRBV10-3; cdr3_aa: CAISTTISGGGNQPQHF; cdr3_nt: TGTGCCATCAGCACCACGATCTCAGGAGGTGGCAATCAGCCCCAGCATTTT
d_call: TRBD2; clone_size: few; cdr3_length: 15; j_call: TRBJ2-1; v_call: TRBV6-1; cdr3_aa: CASSDVAGVYNEQFF; cdr3_nt: TGTGCCAGCAGTGACGTAGCGGGGGTCTACAATGAGCAGTTCTTC
d_call: -; clone_size: -; cdr3_length: 15; j_call: TRBJ1-2; v_call: TRBV7-9; cdr3_aa: CASSLTRDTNYGYTF; cdr3_nt: TGTGCCAGCAGCTTAACGAGGGACACTAACTATGGCTACACCTTC
d_call: TRBD1; clone_size: -; cdr3_length: 15; j_call: TRBJ2-2; v_call: TRBV5-1; cdr3_aa: CASSPRDRGTGELFF; cdr3_nt: TGCGCCAGCAGCCCCCGGGACAGGGGCACCGGGGAGCTGTTTTTT
d_call: TRBD2; clone_size: -; cdr3_length: 17; j_call: TRBJ2-5; v_call: TRBV5-6; cdr3_aa: CASSLEGLAGRQETQYF; cdr3_nt: TGTGCCAGCAGCTTGGAGGGACTAGCGGGTAGACAAGAGACCCAGTACTTC
d_call: -; clone_size: -; cdr3_length: 17; j_call: TRBJ2-3; v_call: TRBV15; cdr3_aa: CATSRDRSRLSTDTQYF; cdr3_nt: TGTGCCACCAGCAGAGATCGCTCTAGGCTTAGCACAGATACGCAGTATTTT
d_call: TRBD2; clone_size: -; cdr3_length: 16; j_call: TRBJ2-3; v_call: TRBV2; cdr3_aa: CASRETSGRGADTQYF; cdr3_nt: TGTGCCAGCAGAGAGACTAGCGGGAGAGGCGCAGATACGCAGTATTTT
d_call: TRBD1; clone_size: once; cdr3_length: 15; j_call: TRBJ2-2; v_call: TRBV5-1; cdr3_aa: CASSKGQANTGELFF; cdr3_nt: TGCGCCAGCAGCAAGGGACAGGCCAACACCGGGGAGCTGTTTTTT
d_call: -; clone_size: -; cdr3_length: 14; j_call: TRBJ2-7; v_call: TRBV19; cdr3_aa: CASSADRTTYEQYF; cdr3_nt: TGTGCCAGTAGTGCAGACAGGACCACCTACGAGCAGTACTTC
d_call: -; clone_size: -; cdr3_length: 12; j_call: TRBJ2-3; v_call: TRBV14; cdr3_aa: CASSSDRTAPYF; cdr3_nt: TGTGCCAGCAGCTCCGACAGGACGGCCCCGTATTTT